This is a list of T cell receptor beta chains from one sample in a study of cytomegalovirus exposure and HLA in healthy donors. Here immunoSEQ multiplex PCR was the method, and the copy in TCRdb shows in-frame clones only, minus some. This sample yields around 180,000 clones, of which 70% to 90% are seen a single time; 1.5% to 2% belongs to the top ten. The sequenced material came from PBMCs. Receptors originate from a woman under 30 in good health and CMV-seronegative. The CDR3 runs from the conserved cysteine through the conserved F or W. A D gene is named only where the DNA matches it firmly. Size tells how often a clone was seen (once, few, many) or the class of an expanded clone, and some rows leave it out.

j_call clone_size v_call d_call cdr3_aa cdr3_nt
TRBJ2-1 once TRBV5-1 NA CASSFVTAAGKVPYNEQFF TGCGCCAGCAGCTTTGTCACCGCCGCCGGTAAAGTGCCCTACAATGAGCAGTTCTTC
TRBJ2-7 NA TRBV7-2 NA CASSFRGSSSYEQYF TGTGCCAGCAGCTTTCGCGGCTCGAGCTCCTACGAGCAGTACTTC
TRBJ2-1 once TRBV4-1 NA CASSQFRSGEQFF TGCGCCAGCAGCCAATTCCGGAGCGGCGAGCAGTTCTTC
TRBJ2-7 NA TRBV5-1 TRBD1 CASGQAYEQYF TGCGCCAGCGGACAGGCCTACGAGCAGTACTTC
TRBJ2-2 few TRBV2 NA CASNGGSGTGELFF TGTGCCAGCAATGGGGGGTCCGGCACCGGGGAGCTGTTTTTT
TRBJ2-5 NA TRBV5-6 NA CASSRGRLGRKAQETQYF TGTGCCAGCAGCCGAGGGCGTCTCGGGCGGAAAGCTCAAGAGACCCAGTACTTC
TRBJ2-6 NA TRBV18 NA CASSPLQVGSSGANVLTF TGTGCCAGCTCACCACTACAGGTCGGGTCCTCTGGGGCCAACGTCCTGACTTTC
TRBJ2-3 NA TRBV10-3 NA CAIRDSVSSTDTQYF TGTGCCATTAGGGACTCTGTATCTAGCACAGATACGCAGTATTTT
TRBJ1-6 once TRBV28 NA CASSLGGAAPNSPLHF TGTGCCAGCAGTTTGGGGGGGGCAGCCCCAAATTCACCCCTCCACTTT
TRBJ1-4 NA TRBV29-1 NA CSAQQGGAEKLFF TGCAGCGCCCAACAGGGTGGGGCGGAAAAACTGTTTTTT
TRBJ1-4 NA TRBV27 TRBD1 CASSFLGTGGEKLFF TGTGCCAGCAGTTTCCTCGGGACAGGGGGTGAAAAACTGTTTTTT
TRBJ2-7 NA TRBV5-1 NA CASSLLQGPSYEQYF TGCGCCAGCAGCTTGCTGCAGGGGCCCTCTTACGAGCAGTACTTC
TRBJ1-1 NA TRBV10-3 NA CAISATGDEAFF TGTGCCATCAGTGCAACAGGTGATGAAGCTTTCTTT
TRBJ2-5 NA TRBV7-6 TRBD1 CASSLPLLSGQQETQYF TGTGCCAGCAGCTTACCCCTCTTATCGGGACAGCAAGAGACCCAGTACTTC
TRBJ2-7 NA TRBV6-1 TRBD2 CASKLLTSGSYEQYF TGTGCCAGCAAACTACTGACTAGCGGATCCTACGAGCAGTACTTC
TRBJ2-7 NA TRBV7-4 NA CASSLPFMNTGGLYEQYF TGTGCCAGCAGCTTACCCTTTATGAACACCGGGGGACTGTACGAGCAGTACTTC
TRBJ1-6 NA TRBV6-1 TRBD1 CASSRTGLNSPLHF TGTGCCAGCAGCAGGACAGGGTTAAATTCACCCCTCCACTTT
TRBJ2-1 NA TRBV7-9 TRBD1 CASNSPGQGLSYNEQFF TGTGCCAGCAACTCCCCAGGACAGGGGCTATCCTACAATGAGCAGTTCTTC
TRBJ2-2 few TRBV4-2 NA CASSQRGGELFF TGTGCCAGCAGCCAGCGAGGCGGGGAGCTGTTTTTT
TRBJ2-5 once TRBV7-9 NA CASSSGTLKYQETQYF TGTGCCAGCAGCTCCGGGACACTAAAATACCAAGAGACCCAGTACTTC
TRBJ1-1 NA TRBV5-1 TRBD1 CASSDHRGGREAFF TGCGCCAGCAGCGACCACAGGGGGGGACGAGAAGCTTTCTTT
TRBJ1-1 NA TRBV15 TRBD1 CATSRGGQGVTEAFF TGTGCCACCAGCAGAGGGGGACAGGGGGTCACTGAAGCTTTCTTT
TRBJ1-1 NA TRBV6-5 TRBD1 CASINRGLNTEAFF TGTGCCAGCATCAACAGGGGGCTGAACACTGAAGCTTTCTTT
TRBJ2-2 NA TRBV4-3 TRBD2 CASGRGNWNTGELFF TGCGCCAGCGGGAGGGGCAATTGGAACACCGGGGAGCTGTTTTTT
TRBJ1-5 once TRBV30 NA CAWSEGSGDQPQHF TGTGCCTGGAGTGAAGGTTCAGGTGATCAGCCCCAGCATTTT
TRBJ2-7 NA TRBV6-1 NA CASKDYLYEQYF TGTGCCAGCAAGGACTATCTTTACGAGCAGTACTTC
TRBJ2-7 NA TRBV19 TRBD2 CASSPTGLAGDSYEQYF TGTGCCAGTAGTCCTACTGGACTAGCGGGAGACTCCTACGAGCAGTACTTC
TRBJ2-5 NA TRBV28 TRBD2 CASSLGTQALTSGGRHF TGTGCCAGCAGTTTAGGGACCCAGGCCCTTACTAGCGGGGGGCGACACTTC
TRBJ2-7 few TRBV28 TRBD1 CASSPYRQGVGEQYF TGTGCCAGCAGTCCCTACCGACAGGGTGTGGGTGAGCAGTACTTC
TRBJ2-1 NA TRBV19 TRBD2 CASSNLAASYNEQFF TGTGCCAGTAGTAACCTAGCGGCTTCCTACAATGAGCAGTTCTTC
TRBJ1-1 NA TRBV28 NA CASRPNPPSEAFF TGTGCCAGCAGACCCAATCCCCCTAGTGAAGCTTTCTTT
TRBJ1-2 NA TRBV5-4 NA CASSALTDNYGYTF TGTGCCAGCAGCGCCTTAACAGACAACTATGGCTACACCTTC
TRBJ1-4 NA TRBV28 TRBD1 CASRIPGQSNEKLFF TGTGCCAGCAGGATACCGGGACAGTCGAATGAAAAACTGTTTTTT
TRBJ1-2 NA TRBV7-8 NA CASSLAVPSERRDYGYTF TGTGCCAGCAGCTTAGCGGTGCCGTCGGAGAGGAGGGACTATGGCTACACCTTC
TRBJ2-7 NA TRBV5-8 NA CASSMTYYEQYF TGTGCCAGCAGCATGACTTACTACGAGCAGTACTTC
TRBJ1-1 NA TRBV18 TRBD1 CASSPRTGVTEAFF TGTGCCAGCTCACCGAGGACAGGGGTCACTGAAGCTTTCTTT
TRBJ1-5 NA TRBV9 NA CASSPFSGTYNQPQHF TGTGCCAGCAGCCCCTTCTCAGGAACCTACAATCAGCCCCAGCATTTT
TRBJ2-1 NA TRBV5-1 NA CASSSRGTKEIF TGCGCCAGCAGCTCCCGTGGAACAAAGGAGATCTTC
TRBJ2-6 NA TRBV6-1 NA CASSDAGSSGANVLTF TGTGCCAGCAGTGATGCCGGGAGCTCTGGGGCCAACGTCCTGACTTTC
TRBJ1-2 NA TRBV7-8 NA CASSLVLDSSYTF TGTGCCAGCAGCTTAGTATTGGACAGCAGCTACACCTTC
TRBJ2-5 NA TRBV7-2 TRBD2 CASSLLAGGGETQYF TGTGCCAGCAGCTTACTAGCGGGAGGAGGGGAGACCCAGTACTTC
TRBJ2-7 NA TRBV28 TRBD1 CASTSGTAVFSYEQYF TGTGCCAGTACCTCGGGGACAGCGGTTTTCTCCTACGAGCAGTACTTC
TRBJ2-7 NA TRBV9 TRBD1 CASSPGQVKDEQYF TGTGCCAGCAGCCCCGGACAGGTTAAAGACGAGCAGTACTTC
TRBJ1-1 NA TRBV5-4 NA CASSFSGAGTEAFF TGTGCCAGCAGCTTCTCAGGGGCGGGCACTGAAGCTTTCTTT
TRBJ1-5 NA TRBV19 NA CASTREGTDSNQPQHF TGTGCCAGTACCCGAGAGGGGACTGATAGCAATCAGCCCCAGCATTTT
TRBJ2-1 NA TRBV7-9 TRBD2 CASASGGRHRYNEQFF TGTGCCAGCGCCTCGGGAGGGCGGCACCGCTACAATGAGCAGTTCTTC
TRBJ2-2 NA TRBV6-5 TRBD1 CASSLTGFGELFF TGTGCCAGCAGCTTGACAGGGTTCGGGGAGCTGTTTTTT
TRBJ1-6 NA TRBV11-3 NA CASSLEQAGSFFNSPLHF TGTGCCAGCAGCTTAGAACAGGCCGGCTCCTTTTTCAATTCACCCCTCCACTTT
TRBJ1-1 NA TRBV6-6 TRBD1 CASRAWTGGFTEAFF TGTGCCAGCAGGGCCTGGACAGGGGGTTTTACTGAAGCTTTCTTT
TRBJ2-3 NA TRBV18 NA CASSPPLAPQYF TGTGCCAGCTCACCACCGCTAGCCCCGCAGTATTTT
TRBJ1-6 few TRBV5-1 NA CASSRRPSGDSPLHF TGCGCCAGCAGCAGGCGGCCGTCAGGGGATTCACCCCTCCACTTT
TRBJ1-3 NA TRBV4-1 NA CASSQPGLGGNTIYF TGCGCCAGCAGCCAACCCGGACTCGGAGGAAACACCATATATTTT
TRBJ2-7 NA TRBV7-2 NA CASSLAGSTYEQYF TGTGCCAGCAGCTTAGCGGGCAGCACCTACGAGCAGTACTTC
TRBJ1-3 NA TRBV6-6 NA CASSYSAEGNTIYF TGTGCCAGCAGTTACTCGGCAGAAGGAAACACCATATATTTT